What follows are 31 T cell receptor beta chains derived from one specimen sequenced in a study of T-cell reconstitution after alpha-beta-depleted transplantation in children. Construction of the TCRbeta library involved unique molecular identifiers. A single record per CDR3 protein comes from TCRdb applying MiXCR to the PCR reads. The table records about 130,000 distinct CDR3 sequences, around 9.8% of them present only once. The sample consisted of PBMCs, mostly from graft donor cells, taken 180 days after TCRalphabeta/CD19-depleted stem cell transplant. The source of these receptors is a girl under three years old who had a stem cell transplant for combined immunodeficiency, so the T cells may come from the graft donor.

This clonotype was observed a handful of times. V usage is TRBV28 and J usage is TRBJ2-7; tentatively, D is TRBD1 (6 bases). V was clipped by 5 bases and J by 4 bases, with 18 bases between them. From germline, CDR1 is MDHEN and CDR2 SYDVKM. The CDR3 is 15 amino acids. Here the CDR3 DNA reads TGTGCCAGCAGTCTAAAAACAGGGCTTAGGTACGAGCAGTACTTC. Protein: CASSLKTGLRYEQYF.

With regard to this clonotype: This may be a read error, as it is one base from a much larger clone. In nucleotides, the CDR3 is TGCAGTGCTAGAGATAGCTTGGCGGTAGTTAAAGATACGCAGTATTTT. This encodes CSARDSLAVVKDTQYF. The V gene is TRBV20-1, the J gene TRBJ2-3; D is undetermined. This CDR3 region has 16 residues. Germline V gene data show CDR1 as DFQATT and CDR2 as SNEGSKA (reference sequence). Trimming took 0 bases from V and 5 from J, leaving 18 bases between them.

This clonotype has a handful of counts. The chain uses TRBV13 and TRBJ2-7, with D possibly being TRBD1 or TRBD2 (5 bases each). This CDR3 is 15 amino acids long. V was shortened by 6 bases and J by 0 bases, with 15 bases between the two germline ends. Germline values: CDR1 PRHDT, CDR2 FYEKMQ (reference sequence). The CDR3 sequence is CASSSRDASSYEQYF. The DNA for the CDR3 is TGTGCCAGCAGTAGCCGGGACGCCAGCTCCTACGAGCAGTACTTC.

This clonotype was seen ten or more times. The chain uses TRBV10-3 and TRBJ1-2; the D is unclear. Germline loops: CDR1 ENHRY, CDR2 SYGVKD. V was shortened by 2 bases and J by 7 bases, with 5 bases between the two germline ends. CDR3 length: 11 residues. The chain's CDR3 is CAISEAVGYTF. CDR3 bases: TGTGCCATCAGTGAGGCCGTTGGCTACACCTTC.

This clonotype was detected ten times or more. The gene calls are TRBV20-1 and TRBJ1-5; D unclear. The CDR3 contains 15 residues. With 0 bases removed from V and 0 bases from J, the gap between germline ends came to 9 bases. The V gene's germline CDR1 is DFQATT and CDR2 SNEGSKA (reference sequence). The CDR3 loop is CSARDPRYSNQPQHF. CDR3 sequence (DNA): TGCAGTGCTAGAGATCCCCGTTATAGCAATCAGCCCCAGCATTTT.

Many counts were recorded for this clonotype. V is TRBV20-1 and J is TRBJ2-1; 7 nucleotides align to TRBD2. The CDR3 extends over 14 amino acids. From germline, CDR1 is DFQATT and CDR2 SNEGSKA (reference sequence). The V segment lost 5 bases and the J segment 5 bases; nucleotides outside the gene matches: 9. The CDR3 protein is CSAGGSNVHNEQFF. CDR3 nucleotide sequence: TGCAGTGCTGGCGGGAGCAATGTCCACAATGAGCAGTTCTTC.

The CDR3 DNA sequence: TGCGCCAGCAGCCGGACTAGCGGGTGGACAGATACGCAGTATTTT. Amino acid sequence: CASSRTSGWTDTQYF. The V and J genes are TRBV5-1 and TRBJ2-3; 11 nucleotides align to TRBD2. Germline assignment: CDR1 SGHRS and CDR2 YFSETQ. V trimming: 4 bases; J trimming: 3 bases; junction bases outside the gene matches: 4. The CDR3 totals 15 residues.

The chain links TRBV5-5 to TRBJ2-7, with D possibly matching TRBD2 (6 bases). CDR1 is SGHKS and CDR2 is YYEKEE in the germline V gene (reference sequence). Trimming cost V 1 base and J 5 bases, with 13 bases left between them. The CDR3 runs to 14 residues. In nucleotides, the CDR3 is TGTGCCAGCAGCTTGCAGGGACTCTATAACGAGCAGTACTTC. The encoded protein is CASSLQGLYNEQYF.

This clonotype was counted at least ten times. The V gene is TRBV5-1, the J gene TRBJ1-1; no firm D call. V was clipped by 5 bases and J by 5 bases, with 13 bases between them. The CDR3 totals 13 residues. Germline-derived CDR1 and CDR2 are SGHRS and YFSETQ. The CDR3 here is CASRERVGTEAFF. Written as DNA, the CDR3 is TGCGCCAGCAGGGAAAGGGTGGGGACTGAAGCTTTCTTT.

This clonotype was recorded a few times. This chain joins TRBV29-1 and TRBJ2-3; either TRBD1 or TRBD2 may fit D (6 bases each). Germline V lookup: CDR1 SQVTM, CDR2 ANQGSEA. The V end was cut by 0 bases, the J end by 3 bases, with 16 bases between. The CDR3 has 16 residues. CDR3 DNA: TGCAGCGTTGAAGATCCCGCCGAGGGGGGAACAGATACGCAGTATTTT. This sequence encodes CSVEDPAEGGTDTQYF.

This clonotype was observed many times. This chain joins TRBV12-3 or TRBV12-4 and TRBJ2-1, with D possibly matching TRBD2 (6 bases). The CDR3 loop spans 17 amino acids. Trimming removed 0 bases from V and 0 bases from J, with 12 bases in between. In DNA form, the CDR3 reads TGTGCCAGCAGTTTAGCGCGCGGAGGGAGCTCCTACAATGAGCAGTTCTTC. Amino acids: CASSLARGGSSYNEQFF.

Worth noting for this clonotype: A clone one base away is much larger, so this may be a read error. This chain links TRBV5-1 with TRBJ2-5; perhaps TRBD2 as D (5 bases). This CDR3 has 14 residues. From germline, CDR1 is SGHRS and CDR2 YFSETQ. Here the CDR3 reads CASSLAWTQESQYF. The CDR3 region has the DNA TGCGCCAGCAGCTTGGCGTGGACTCAAGAGAGCCAGTACTTC.

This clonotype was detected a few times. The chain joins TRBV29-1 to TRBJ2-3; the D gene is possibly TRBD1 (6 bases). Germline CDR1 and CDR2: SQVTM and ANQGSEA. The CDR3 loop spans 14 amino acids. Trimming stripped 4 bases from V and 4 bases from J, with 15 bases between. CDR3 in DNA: TGCAGCGTTGGTGGGGGCGCAGGGGCAGATACGCAGTATTTT. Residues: CSVGGGAGADTQYF.

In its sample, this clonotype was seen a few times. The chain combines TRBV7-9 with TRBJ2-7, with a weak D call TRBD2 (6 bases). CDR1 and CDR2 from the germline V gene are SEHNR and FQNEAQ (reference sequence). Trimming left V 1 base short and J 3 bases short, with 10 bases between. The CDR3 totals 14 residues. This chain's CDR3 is CASSLGGEIYEQYF. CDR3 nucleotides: TGTGCCAGCAGCTTAGGGGGGGAGATCTACGAGCAGTACTTC. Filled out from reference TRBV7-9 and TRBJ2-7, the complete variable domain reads DTGVSQNPRHKITKRGQNVTFRCDPISEHNRLYWYRQTLGQGPEFLTYFQNEAQLEKSRLLSDRFSAERPKGSFSTLEIQRTEQGDSAMYLCASSLGGEIYEQYFGPGTRLTVT.

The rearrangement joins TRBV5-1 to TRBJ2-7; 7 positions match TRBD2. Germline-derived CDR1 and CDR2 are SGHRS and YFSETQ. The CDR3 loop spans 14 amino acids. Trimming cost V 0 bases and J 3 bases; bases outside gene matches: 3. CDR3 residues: CASSLGGSYYEQYF. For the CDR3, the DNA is TGCGCCAGCAGCTTGGGCGGGAGTTACTACGAGCAGTACTTC.

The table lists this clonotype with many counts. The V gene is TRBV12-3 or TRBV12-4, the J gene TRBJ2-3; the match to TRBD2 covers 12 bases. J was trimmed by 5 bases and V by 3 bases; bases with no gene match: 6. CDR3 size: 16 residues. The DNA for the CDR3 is TGTGCCAGCAGTTTCGTTGCTAGCGGGAGGGGAGATACGCAGTATTTT. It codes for CASSFVASGRGDTQYF.

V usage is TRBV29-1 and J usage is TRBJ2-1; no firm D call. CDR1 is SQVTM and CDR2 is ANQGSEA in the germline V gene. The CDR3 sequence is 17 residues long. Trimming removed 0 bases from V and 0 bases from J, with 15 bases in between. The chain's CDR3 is CSVEDLPRHYSYNEQFF. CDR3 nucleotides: TGCAGCGTTGAAGATCTCCCCCGTCACTACTCCTACAATGAGCAGTTCTTC.

The CDR3 sequence: CASSYMGNQPQHF. Written as DNA, the CDR3 is TGTGCCAGCAGTTACATGGGCAATCAGCCCCAGCATTTT. The chain employs TRBV6-5 and TRBJ1-5; D remains unclear. V was trimmed by 2 bases and J by 2 bases, leaving 4 bases between them. The CDR3 is 13 residues long. Germline V gene sequence: CDR1 MNHEY, CDR2 SVGAGI.

The CDR3 protein is CSVEAGRQSEAFF. CDR3 DNA: TGCAGCGTTGAAGCGGGCCGACAGTCTGAAGCTTTCTTT. This chain links TRBV29-1 with TRBJ1-1; a possible D gene is TRBD1 (5 bases). Germline V gives CDR1 SQVTM, CDR2 ANQGSEA. The CDR3 loop spans 13 amino acids. V lost 1 base to trimming and J lost 6 bases, with 12 bases between them. The full variable domain, in which reference TRBV29-1 and TRBJ1-1 provide the parts outside the CDR3, is SAVISQKPSRDICQRGTSLTIQCQVDSQVTMMFWYRQQPGQSLTLIATANQGSEATYESGFVIDKFPISRPNLTFSTLTVSNMSPEDSSIYLCSVEAGRQSEAFFGQGTRLTVV.

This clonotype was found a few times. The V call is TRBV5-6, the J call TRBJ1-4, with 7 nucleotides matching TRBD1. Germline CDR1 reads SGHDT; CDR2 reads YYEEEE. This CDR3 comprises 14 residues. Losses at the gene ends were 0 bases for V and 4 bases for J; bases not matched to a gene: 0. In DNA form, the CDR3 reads TGTGCCAGCAGCTTGGGGGACAGTAATGAAAAACTGTTTTTT. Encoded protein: CASSLGDSNEKLFF.

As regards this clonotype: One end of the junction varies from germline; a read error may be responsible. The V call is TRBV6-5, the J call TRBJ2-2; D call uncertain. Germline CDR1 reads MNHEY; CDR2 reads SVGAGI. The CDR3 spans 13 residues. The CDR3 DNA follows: TGTGCCAGCAGTTACGGTGTTACCGAGGAGCTGTTTTTT. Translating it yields CASSYGVTEELFF.

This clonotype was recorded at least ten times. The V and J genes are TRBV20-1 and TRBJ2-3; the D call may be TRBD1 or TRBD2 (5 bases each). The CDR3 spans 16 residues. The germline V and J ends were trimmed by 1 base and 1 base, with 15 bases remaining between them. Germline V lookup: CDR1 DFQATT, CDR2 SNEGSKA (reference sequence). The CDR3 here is CSARGVGMGGTDTQYF. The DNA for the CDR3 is TGCAGTGCTAGAGGCGTGGGAATGGGGGGCACAGATACGCAGTATTTT.

CDR3 coding DNA: TGCAGCGTAAAGGGACAGGGGGGTTACGAGCAGTACTTC. This codes for CSVKGQGGYEQYF. V is TRBV29-1 and J is TRBJ2-7; 11 bases are a match to TRBD1. Germline CDR1 SQVTM, CDR2 ANQGSEA. V gave up 6 bases and J gave up 4 bases; unmatched junction bases: 5. The CDR3 spans 13 residues.

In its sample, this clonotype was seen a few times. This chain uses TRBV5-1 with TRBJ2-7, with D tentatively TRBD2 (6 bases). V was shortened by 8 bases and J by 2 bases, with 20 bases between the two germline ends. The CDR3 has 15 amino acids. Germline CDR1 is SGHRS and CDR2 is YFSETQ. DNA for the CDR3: TGCGCCAGTCGACTTGGGGCTAGCGCGACCTACGAGCAGTACTTC. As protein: CASRLGASATYEQYF.

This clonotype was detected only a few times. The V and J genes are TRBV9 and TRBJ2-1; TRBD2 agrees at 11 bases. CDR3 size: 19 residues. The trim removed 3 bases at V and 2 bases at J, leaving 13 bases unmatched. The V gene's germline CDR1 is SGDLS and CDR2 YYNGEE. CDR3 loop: CASSERVISGGAPYNEQFF. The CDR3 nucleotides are TGTGCCAGCAGCGAACGTGTGATTAGCGGGGGGGCCCCCTACAATGAGCAGTTCTTC.

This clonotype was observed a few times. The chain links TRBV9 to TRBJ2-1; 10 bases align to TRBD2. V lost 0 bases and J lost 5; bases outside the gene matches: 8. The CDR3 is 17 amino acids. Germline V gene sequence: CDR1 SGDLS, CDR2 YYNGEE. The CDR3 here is CASSVGVSGGPDNEQFF. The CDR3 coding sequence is TGTGCCAGCAGCGTAGGGGTTAGCGGGGGGCCAGACAATGAGCAGTTCTTC. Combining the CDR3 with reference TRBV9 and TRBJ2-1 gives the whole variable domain DSGVTQTPKHLITATGQRVTLRCSPRSGDLSVYWYQQSLDQGLQFLIQYYNGEERAKGNILERFSAQQFPDLHSELNLSSLELGDSALYFCASSVGVSGGPDNEQFFGPGTRLTVL.

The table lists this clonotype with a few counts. The CDR3 here is CAGGGLNTGELFF. For the CDR3, the DNA is TGTGCAGGGGGGGGCCTGAACACCGGGGAGCTGTTTTTT. This chain connects TRBV5-4 to TRBJ2-2; TRBD2 might be the D (7 bases). There are 13 residues in the CDR3. CDR1 and CDR2 from the germline V gene are SGHNT and YYREEE (reference sequence).

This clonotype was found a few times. This CDR3 is CASSLLAGQETQYF. The CDR3, as DNA: TGCGCCAGCAGCCTTCTAGCGGGACAAGAGACCCAGTACTTC. The genes are TRBV5-1 and TRBJ2-5; 9 bases line up with TRBD2. The CDR3 is made up of 14 amino acids. The V gene end was trimmed by 4 bases and the J gene end by 2 bases; junction bases not matched to a gene: 3. CDR1 SGHRS and CDR2 YFSETQ come from the germline V gene.

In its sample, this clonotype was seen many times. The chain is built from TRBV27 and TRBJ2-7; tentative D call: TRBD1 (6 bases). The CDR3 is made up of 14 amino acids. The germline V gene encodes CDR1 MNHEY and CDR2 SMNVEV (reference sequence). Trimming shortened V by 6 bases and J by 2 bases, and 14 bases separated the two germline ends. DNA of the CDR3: TGTGCCAGCAGCATATACACAGGGCCCTACGAGCAGTACTTC. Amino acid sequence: CASSIYTGPYEQYF.

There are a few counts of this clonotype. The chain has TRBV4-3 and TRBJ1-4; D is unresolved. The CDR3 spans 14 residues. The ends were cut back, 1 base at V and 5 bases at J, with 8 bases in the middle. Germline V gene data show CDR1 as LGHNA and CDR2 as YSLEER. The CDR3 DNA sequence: TGCGCCAGCAGCCAAGGACTGAAGAATGAAAAACTGTTTTTT. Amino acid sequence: CASSQGLKNEKLFF.

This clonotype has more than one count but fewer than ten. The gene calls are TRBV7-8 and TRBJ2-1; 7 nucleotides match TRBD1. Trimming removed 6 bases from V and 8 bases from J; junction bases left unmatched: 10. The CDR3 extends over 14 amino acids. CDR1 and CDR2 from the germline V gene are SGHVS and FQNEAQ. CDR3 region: CASRDLDRAYEQFF. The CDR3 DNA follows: TGTGCCAGCAGGGACCTTGACAGGGCTTATGAGCAGTTCTTC. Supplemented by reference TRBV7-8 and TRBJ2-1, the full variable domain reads GAGVSQSPRYKVAKRGQDVALRCDPISGHVSLFWYQQALGQGPEFLTYFQNEAQLDKSGLPSDRFFAERPEGSVSTLKIQRTQQEDSAVYLCASRDLDRAYEQFFGPGTRLTVL.